These T cell receptor beta chains were read from a single sample in a study of T cell repertoires in cytomegalovirus infection. Using its own MiXCR run on the reads, TCRdb lists one record per CDR3 protein. Of about 360,000 distinct CDR3 sequences in the sample, 15% to 20% were seen once. Sequencing input: PBMCs. Every receptor here comes from a human donor in good health (CMV status not recorded). Some clones in this sample may be carry-over from other donors' samples. Both conserved end residues are part of each CDR3. The order of the fields is V gene, clone size, J gene, D gene, CDR3 protein, CDR3 DNA. The D gene is left open where the match is weak. Size values are once, few and many counts, or a class for expanded clones, and some rows have none.

V: TRBV4-3; size: NA; J: TRBJ2-3; D: NA; CDR3: CASSPEQGGQYF; DNA: TGCGCCAGCAGTCCTGAGCAGGGGGGGCAGTATTTT
V: TRBV6-6; size: NA; J: TRBJ1-3; D: TRBD1; CDR3: CASRRQGAGGNTIYF; DNA: TGTGCCAGCAGGAGACAGGGGGCTGGTGGAAACACCATATATTTT
V: TRBV29-1; size: NA; J: TRBJ2-5; D: NA; CDR3: CSVDGIAEETQYF; DNA: TGCAGCGTGGACGGGATAGCGGAAGAGACCCAGTACTTC
V: TRBV4-1; size: NA; J: TRBJ2-1; D: NA; CDR3: CASSQDRQNPTNEQFF; DNA: TGCGCCAGCAGCCAAGATCGTCAGAACCCCACCAATGAGCAGTTCTTC
V: TRBV5-5; size: NA; J: TRBJ2-3; D: TRBD2; CDR3: CASSHIAGGSTDTQYF; DNA: TGTGCCAGCAGCCATATAGCGGGGGGTAGCACAGATACGCAGTATTTT
V: TRBV7-2; size: many; J: TRBJ1-4; D: NA; CDR3: CASSLAGNPREKLFF; DNA: TGTGCCAGCAGCTTAGCGGGGAACCCGCGGGAAAAACTGTTTTTT
V: TRBV9; size: few; J: TRBJ2-1; D: NA; CDR3: CASSVESKTINEQFF; DNA: TGTGCCAGCAGCGTAGAATCCAAGACCATCAATGAGCAGTTCTTC
V: TRBV12-3/TRBV12-4; size: NA; J: TRBJ1-2; D: NA; CDR3: CASSQGGGRRWYGYTF; DNA: TGTGCCAGCAGCCAGGGTGGGGGGCGAAGGTGGTATGGCTACACCTTC
V: TRBV7-2; size: many; J: TRBJ1-5; D: NA; CDR3: CASSLGNNQPQHF; DNA: TGTGCCAGCAGCTTAGGGAATAATCAGCCCCAGCATTTT
V: TRBV7-2; size: many; J: TRBJ1-1; D: TRBD1; CDR3: CASSRQGAGTEAFF; DNA: TGTGCCAGCAGTAGACAGGGGGCTGGCACTGAAGCTTTCTTT
V: TRBV6-2/TRBV6-3; size: NA; J: TRBJ2-7; D: NA; CDR3: CASSYSKTEQYF; DNA: TGTGCCAGCAGTTACTCGAAAACCGAGCAGTACTTC
V: TRBV5-4; size: NA; J: TRBJ2-3; D: NA; CDR3: CASSQGFGTQYF; DNA: TGTGCCAGCAGTCAGGGTTTTGGTACGCAGTATTTT
V: TRBV7-2; size: many; J: TRBJ1-1; D: NA; CDR3: CASRSRGLEAFF; DNA: TGTGCCAGCAGGAGCCGCGGGTTGGAAGCTTTCTTT
V: TRBV5-1; size: few; J: TRBJ1-6; D: TRBD1; CDR3: CASSSGTGGSYNSPLHF; DNA: TGCGCCAGCAGCTCCGGGACAGGGGGCTCCTATAATTCACCCCTCCACTTT
V: TRBV12-3/TRBV12-4; size: NA; J: TRBJ1-5; D: NA; CDR3: CASSLGSPIKGYGQPQHF; DNA: TGTGCCAGCAGTTTAGGTAGCCCCATAAAGGGGTACGGTCAGCCCCAGCATTTT
V: TRBV12-5; size: few; J: TRBJ1-2; D: TRBD1; CDR3: CASGSPGTGNYGYTF; DNA: TGTGCTAGTGGAAGTCCCGGGACAGGGAACTATGGCTACACCTTC
V: TRBV7-9; size: many; J: TRBJ2-5; D: NA; CDR3: CASSLAQQGTAQYF; DNA: TGTGCCAGCAGCTTAGCTCAACAGGGAACGGCCCAGTACTTC
V: TRBV20-1; size: few; J: TRBJ1-6; D: NA; CDR3: CRAGSYNSPLHF; DNA: TGCAGGGCGGGGTCCTATAATTCACCCCTCCACTTT
V: TRBV11-2; size: NA; J: TRBJ2-1; D: NA; CDR3: CASSLDRIPYNEQFF; DNA: TGTGCCAGCAGCTTAGACAGGATTCCCTACAATGAGCAGTTCTTC
V: TRBV7-9; size: NA; J: TRBJ2-3; D: TRBD2; CDR3: CASSLARSGRASDTQYF; DNA: TGTGCCAGCAGCTTAGCGCGAAGCGGGAGGGCCTCAGATACGCAGTATTTT
V: TRBV6-5; size: few; J: TRBJ2-7; D: NA; CDR3: CASSSTGGAYSYEQYF; DNA: TGTGCCAGCAGTTCCACAGGAGGGGCCTATTCCTACGAGCAGTACTTC
V: TRBV12-3/TRBV12-4; size: NA; J: TRBJ1-6; D: NA; CDR3: CASSLPPGLGPLQF; DNA: TGTGCCAGCAGTTTACCCCCAGGGTTGGGACCCCTCCAGTTT
V: TRBV7-2; size: many; J: TRBJ1-1; D: NA; CDR3: CASSQYDREAFF; DNA: TGTGCCAGCAGCCAATACGACAGGGAAGCTTTCTTT